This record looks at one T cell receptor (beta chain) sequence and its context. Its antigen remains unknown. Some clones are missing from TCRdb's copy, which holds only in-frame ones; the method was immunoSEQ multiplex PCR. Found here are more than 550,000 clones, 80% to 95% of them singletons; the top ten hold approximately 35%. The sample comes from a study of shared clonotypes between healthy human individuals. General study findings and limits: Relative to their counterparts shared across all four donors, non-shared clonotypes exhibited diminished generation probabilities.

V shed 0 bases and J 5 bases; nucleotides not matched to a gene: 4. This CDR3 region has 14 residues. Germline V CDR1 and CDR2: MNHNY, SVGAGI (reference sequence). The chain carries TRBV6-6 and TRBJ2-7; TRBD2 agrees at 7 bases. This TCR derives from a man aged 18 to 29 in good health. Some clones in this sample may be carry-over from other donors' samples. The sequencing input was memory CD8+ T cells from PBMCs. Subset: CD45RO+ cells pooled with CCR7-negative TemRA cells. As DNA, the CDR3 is TGTGCCAGCAGTTACTCGAGCGGGAACCACGAGCAGTACTTC. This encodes CASSYSSGNHEQYF.